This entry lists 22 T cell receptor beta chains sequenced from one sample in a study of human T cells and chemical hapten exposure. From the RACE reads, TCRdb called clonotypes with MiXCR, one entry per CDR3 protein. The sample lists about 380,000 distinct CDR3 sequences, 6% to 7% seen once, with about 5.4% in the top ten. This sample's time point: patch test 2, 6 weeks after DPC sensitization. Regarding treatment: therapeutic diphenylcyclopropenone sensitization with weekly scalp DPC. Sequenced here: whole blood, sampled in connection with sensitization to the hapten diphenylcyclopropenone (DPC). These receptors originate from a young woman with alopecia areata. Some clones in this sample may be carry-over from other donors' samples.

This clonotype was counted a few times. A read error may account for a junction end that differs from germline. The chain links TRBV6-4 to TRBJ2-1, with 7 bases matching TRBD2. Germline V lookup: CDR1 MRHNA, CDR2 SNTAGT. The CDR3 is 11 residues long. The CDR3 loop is CASIGLGLFLF. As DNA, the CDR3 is TGTGCCAGCATAGGACTAGGTCTTTTCCTCTTC.

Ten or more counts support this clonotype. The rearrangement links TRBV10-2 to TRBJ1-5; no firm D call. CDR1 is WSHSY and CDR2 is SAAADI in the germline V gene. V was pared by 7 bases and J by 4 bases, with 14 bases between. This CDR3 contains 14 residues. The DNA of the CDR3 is TGCGCCAGCATGGCACCCGAACGAAATCAGCCCCAGCATTTT. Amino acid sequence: CASMAPERNQPQHF.

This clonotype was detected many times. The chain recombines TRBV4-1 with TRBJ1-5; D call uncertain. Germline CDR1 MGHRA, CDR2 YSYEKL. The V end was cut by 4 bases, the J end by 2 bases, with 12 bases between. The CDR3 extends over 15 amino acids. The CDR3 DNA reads TGCGCCAGCAGCCGTGGCTTTTTGGGCAATCAGCCCCAGCATTTT. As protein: CASSRGFLGNQPQHF.

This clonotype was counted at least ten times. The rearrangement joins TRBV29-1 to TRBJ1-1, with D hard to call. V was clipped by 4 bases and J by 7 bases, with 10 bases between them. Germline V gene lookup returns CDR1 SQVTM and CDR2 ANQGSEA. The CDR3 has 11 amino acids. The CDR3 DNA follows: TGCAGCGTTGGTGGGTCCGGTGAAGCTTTCTTT. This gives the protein CSVGGSGEAFF. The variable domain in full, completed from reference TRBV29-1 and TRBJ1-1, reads SAVISQKPSRDICQRGTSLTIQCQVDSQVTMMFWYRQQPGQSLTLIATANQGSEATYESGFVIDKFPISRPNLTFSTLTVSNMSPEDSSIYLCSVGGSGEAFFGQGTRLTVV.

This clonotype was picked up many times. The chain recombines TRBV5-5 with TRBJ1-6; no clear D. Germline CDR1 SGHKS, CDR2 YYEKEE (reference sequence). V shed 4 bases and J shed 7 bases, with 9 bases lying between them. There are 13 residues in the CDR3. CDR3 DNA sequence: TGTGCCAGCAGCGAAGTAAGGAATTCACCCCTCCACTTT. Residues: CASSEVRNSPLHF.

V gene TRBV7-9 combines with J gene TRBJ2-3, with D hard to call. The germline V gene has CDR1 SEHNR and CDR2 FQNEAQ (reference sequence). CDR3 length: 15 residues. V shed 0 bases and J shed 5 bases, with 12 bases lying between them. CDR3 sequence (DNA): TGTGCCAGCAGCTTAGCGTTGTCGGTGGAAGATACGCAGTATTTT. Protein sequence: CASSLALSVEDTQYF. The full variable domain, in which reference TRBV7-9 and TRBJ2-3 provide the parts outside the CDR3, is DTGVSQNPRHKITKRGQNVTFRCDPISEHNRLYWYRQTLGQGPEFLTYFQNEAQLEKSRLLSDRFSAERPKGSFSTLEIQRTEQGDSAMYLCASSLALSVEDTQYFGPGTRLTVL.

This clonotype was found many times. CDR3 sequence reads: CASSRQGAEAFF. CDR3 in DNA: TGTGCCAGCAGCCGACAGGGAGCTGAAGCTTTCTTT. This chain joins TRBV16 and TRBJ1-1; 7 bases align to TRBD1. The V and J ends lost 4 bases and 6 bases, in that order; junction bases with no gene match: 2. CDR1 is KGHSY and CDR2 is FQNENV in the germline V gene. CDR3 length: 12 amino acids.

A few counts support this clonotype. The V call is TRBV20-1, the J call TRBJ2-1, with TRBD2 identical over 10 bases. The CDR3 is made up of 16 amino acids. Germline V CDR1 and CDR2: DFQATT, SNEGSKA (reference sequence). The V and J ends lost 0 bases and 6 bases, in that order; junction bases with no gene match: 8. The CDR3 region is CSARDPGTSALNEQFF. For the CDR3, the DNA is TGCAGTGCTAGAGACCCCGGGACTAGCGCCCTCAATGAGCAGTTCTTC.

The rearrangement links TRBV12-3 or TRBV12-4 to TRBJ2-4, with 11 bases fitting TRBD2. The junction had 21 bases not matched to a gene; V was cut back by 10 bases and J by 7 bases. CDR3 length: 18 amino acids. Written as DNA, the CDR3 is TGTGCCATCGCCTCTCTTCTGGGTAGCGGGGGGGCTGGGAACATTCAGTACTTC. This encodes CAIASLLGSGGAGNIQYF.

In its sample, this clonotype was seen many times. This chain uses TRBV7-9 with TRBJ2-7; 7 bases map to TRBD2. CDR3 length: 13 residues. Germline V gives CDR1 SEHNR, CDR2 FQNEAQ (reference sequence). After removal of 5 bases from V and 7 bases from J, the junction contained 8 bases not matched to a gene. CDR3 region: CASSIAGAGEQYF. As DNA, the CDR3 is TGTGCCAGCAGCATTGCGGGAGCGGGGGAGCAGTACTTC.

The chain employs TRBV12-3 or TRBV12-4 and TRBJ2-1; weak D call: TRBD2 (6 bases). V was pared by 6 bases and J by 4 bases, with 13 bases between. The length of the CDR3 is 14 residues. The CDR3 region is CASSPLRGYNEQFF. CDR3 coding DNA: TGTGCCAGCAGCCCTCTACGGGGGTACAATGAGCAGTTCTTC.

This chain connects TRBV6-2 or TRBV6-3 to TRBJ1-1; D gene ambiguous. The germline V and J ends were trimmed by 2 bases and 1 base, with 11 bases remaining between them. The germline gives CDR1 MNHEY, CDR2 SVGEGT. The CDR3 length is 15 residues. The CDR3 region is CASSYGRQQNTEAFF. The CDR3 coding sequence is TGTGCCAGCAGTTACGGTCGACAACAGAACACTGAAGCTTTCTTT.

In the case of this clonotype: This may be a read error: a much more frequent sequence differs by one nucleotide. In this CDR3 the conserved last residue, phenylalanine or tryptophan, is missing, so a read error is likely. The CDR3 sequence: CASSFQGADEKLFL. DNA for the CDR3: TGTGCCAGCAGTTTCCAGGGGGCGGATGAAAAACTGTTTTTA. The chain combines TRBV28 with TRBJ1-4, with TRBD1 identical over 8 bases. Unmatched junction bases numbered 3, after V lost 3 bases and J lost 6 bases. CDR1 is MDHEN and CDR2 is SYDVKM in the germline V gene. This CDR3 is 14 amino acids long.

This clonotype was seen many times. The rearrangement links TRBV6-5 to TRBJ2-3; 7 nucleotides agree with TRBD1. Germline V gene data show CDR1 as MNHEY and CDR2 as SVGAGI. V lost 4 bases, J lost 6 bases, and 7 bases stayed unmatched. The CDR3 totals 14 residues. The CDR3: CASSSTGIGDTQYF. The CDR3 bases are TGTGCCAGCAGTTCGACAGGGATAGGCGATACGCAGTATTTT.

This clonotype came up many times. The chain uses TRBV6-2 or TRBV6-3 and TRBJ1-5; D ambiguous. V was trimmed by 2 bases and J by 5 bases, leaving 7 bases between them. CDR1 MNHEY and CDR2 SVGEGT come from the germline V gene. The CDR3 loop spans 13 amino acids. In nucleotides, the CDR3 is TGTGCCAGCAGTTACGACGGGCATCAGCCCCAGCATTTT. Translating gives CASSYDGHQPQHF.

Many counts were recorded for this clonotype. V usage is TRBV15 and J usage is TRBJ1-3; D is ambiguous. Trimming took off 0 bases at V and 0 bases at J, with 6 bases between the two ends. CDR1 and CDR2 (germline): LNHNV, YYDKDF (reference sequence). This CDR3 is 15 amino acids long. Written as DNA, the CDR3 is TGTGCCACCAGCAGAGATCGTGGCTCTGGAAACACCATATATTTT. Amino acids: CATSRDRGSGNTIYF.

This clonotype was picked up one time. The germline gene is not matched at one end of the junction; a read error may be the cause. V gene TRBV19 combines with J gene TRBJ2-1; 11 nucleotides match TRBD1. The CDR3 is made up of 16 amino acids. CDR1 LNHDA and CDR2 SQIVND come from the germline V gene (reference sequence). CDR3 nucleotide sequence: TGTGCGAGTAGTCCTCGGGGGACAGGGGGGACGAATGAGCAGTTCTTC. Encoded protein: CASSPRGTGGTNEQFF.

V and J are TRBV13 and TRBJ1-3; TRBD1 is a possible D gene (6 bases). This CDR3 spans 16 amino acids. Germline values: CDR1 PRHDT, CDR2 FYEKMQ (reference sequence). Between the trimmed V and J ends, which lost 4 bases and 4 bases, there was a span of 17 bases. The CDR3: CASSSNGRTAGNTIYF. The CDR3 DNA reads TGTGCCAGCAGCTCCAACGGACGGACAGCAGGAAACACCATATATTTT.

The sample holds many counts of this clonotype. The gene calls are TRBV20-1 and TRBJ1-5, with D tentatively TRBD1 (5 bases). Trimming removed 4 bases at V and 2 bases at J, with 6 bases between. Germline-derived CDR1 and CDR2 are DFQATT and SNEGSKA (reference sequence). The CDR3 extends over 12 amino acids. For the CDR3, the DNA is TGCAGTGCTACAGGGCGCAATCAGCCCCAGCATTTT. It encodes CSATGRNQPQHF.

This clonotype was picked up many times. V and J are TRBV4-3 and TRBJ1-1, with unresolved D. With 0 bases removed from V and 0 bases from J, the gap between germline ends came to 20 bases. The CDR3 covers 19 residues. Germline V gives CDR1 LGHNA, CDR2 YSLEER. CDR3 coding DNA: TGCGCCAGCAGCCAAGATACGGGGTCCGAAAGACCCATGAACACTGAAGCTTTCTTT. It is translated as CASSQDTGSERPMNTEAFF.

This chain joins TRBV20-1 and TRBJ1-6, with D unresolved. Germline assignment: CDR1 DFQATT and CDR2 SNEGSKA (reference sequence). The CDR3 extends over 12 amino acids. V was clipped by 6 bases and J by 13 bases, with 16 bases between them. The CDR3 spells CSAITPTSPLHF. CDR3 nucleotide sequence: TGCAGTGCCATCACTCCGACCTCTCCCCTCCACTTT.

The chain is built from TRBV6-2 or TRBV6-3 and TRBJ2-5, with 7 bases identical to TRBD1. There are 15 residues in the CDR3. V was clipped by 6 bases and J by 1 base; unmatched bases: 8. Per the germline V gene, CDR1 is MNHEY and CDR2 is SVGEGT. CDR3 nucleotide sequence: TGTGCCAGCAGCCGACCGGGACAGCCCCAAGAGACCCAGTACTTC. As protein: CASSRPGQPQETQYF.